The text below deals with one T cell receptor (beta chain). Repertoires were generated with immunoSEQ multiplex PCR, while TCRdb's copy carries only in-frame clones and drops some. The sample lists more than 300,000 clones; 70% to 90% were seen once. Trimming left V 0 bases short and J 5 bases short, with 13 bases between. Germline V gene lookup returns CDR1 GTSNPN and CDR2 SVGIG (reference sequence). This CDR3 comprises 14 residues. The data stem from a study of blood T cell repertoires in COVID-19. The source is a woman between 25 and 40 years old with COVID-19, enrolled during active disease. The rearrangement links TRBV30 to TRBJ2-5, with D possibly being TRBD2 (5 bases). Sequenced sample: peripheral blood. CDR3: CAWSVRRRRETQYF. CDR3 DNA: TGTGCCTGGAGTGTACGACGGAGGAGGGAGACCCAGTACTTC.